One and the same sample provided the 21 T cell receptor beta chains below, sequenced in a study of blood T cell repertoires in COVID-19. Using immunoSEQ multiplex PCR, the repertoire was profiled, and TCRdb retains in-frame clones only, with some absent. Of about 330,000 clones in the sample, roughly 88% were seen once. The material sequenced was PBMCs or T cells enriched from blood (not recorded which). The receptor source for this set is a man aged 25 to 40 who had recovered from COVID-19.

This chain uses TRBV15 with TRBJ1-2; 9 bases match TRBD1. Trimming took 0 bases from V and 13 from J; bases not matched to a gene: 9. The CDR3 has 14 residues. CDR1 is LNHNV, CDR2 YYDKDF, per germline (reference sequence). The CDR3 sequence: CATSRDAGQGSVTF. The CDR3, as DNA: TGTGCCACCAGCAGAGATGCGGGACAGGGCTCAGTCACCTTC.

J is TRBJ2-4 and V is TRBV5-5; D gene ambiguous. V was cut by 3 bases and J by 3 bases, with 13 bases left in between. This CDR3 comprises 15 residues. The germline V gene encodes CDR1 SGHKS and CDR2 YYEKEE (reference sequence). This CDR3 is CASSSDNIGKNIQYF. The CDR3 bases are TGTGCCAGCAGCTCTGACAATATCGGCAAAAACATTCAGTACTTC.

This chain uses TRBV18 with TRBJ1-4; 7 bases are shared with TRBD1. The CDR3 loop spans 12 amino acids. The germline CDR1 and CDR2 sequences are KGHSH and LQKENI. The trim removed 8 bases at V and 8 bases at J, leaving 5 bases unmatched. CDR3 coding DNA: TGTGCCAGCGCAGGGGGTGGAGAAAAACTGTTTTTT. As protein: CASAGGGEKLFF.

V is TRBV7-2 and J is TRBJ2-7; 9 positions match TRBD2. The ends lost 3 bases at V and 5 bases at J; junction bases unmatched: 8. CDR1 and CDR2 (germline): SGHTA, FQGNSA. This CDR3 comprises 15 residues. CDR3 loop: CASSLSGGSGDEQYF. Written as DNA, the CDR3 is TGTGCCAGCAGCTTGAGCGGGGGGAGCGGGGACGAGCAGTACTTC.

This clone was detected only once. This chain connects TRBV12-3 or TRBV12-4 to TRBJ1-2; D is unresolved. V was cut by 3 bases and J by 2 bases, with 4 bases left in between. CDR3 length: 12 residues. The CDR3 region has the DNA TGTGCCAGCAGTTTGAGCAACTATGGCTACACCTTC. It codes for CASSLSNYGYTF.

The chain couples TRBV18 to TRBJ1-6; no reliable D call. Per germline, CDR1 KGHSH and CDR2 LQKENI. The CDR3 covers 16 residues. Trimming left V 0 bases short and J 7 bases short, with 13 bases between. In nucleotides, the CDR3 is TGTGCCAGCTCACCACCGGAGCTGAGAGGAAATTCACCCCTCCACTTT. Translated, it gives CASSPPELRGNSPLHF.

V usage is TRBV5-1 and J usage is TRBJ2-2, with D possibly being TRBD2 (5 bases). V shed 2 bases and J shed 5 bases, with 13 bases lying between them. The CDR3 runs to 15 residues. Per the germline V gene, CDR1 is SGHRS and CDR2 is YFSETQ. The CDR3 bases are TGCGCCAGCAGCTTTCGATCCCCGGGAACCGGGGAGCTGTTTTTT. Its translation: CASSFRSPGTGELFF.

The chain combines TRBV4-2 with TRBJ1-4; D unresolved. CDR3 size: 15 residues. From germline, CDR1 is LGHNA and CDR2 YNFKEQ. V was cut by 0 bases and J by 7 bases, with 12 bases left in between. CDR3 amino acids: CASSQDGKGGEKLFF. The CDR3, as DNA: TGTGCCAGCAGCCAAGATGGTAAAGGAGGTGAAAAACTGTTTTTT.

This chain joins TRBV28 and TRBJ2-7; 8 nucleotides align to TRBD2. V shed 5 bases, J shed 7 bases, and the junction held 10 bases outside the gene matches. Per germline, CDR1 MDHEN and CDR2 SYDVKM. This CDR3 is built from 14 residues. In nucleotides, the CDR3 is TGTGCCAGCAGTCACACTAGCGGAGGGTATGAGCAGTACTTC. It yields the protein CASSHTSGGYEQYF.

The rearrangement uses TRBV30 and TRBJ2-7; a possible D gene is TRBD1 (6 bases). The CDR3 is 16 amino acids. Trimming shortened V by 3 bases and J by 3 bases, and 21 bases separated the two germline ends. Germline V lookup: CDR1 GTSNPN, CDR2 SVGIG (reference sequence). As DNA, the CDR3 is TGTGCCTGGAGGAATGCAGGGGTAGGGCCTCTCTACGAGCAGTACTTC. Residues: CAWRNAGVGPLYEQYF.

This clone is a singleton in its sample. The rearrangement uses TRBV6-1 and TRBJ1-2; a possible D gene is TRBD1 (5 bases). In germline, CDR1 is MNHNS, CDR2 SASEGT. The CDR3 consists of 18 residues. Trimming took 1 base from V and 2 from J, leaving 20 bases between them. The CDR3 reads CASSEVFMLTAPNYGYTF. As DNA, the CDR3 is TGTGCCAGCAGTGAAGTTTTCATGTTGACAGCGCCAAACTATGGCTACACCTTC.

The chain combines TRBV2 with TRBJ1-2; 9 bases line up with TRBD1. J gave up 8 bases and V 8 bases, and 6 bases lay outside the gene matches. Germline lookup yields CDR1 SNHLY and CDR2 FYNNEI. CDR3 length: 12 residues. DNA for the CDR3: TGTGCCAGCCGCCGGGACAGGGAGGGCTACACCTTC. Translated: CASRRDREGYTF.

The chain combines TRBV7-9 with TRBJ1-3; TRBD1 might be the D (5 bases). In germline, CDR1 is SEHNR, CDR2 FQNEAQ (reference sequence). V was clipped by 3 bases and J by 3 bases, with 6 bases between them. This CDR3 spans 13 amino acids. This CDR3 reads CASSLGGGNTIYF. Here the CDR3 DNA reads TGTGCCAGCAGCTTGGGGGGTGGAAACACCATATATTTT.

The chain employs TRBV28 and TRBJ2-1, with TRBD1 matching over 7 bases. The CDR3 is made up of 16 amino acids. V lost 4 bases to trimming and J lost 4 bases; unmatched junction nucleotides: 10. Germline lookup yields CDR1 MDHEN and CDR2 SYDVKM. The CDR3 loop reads CASSSFEGARYNEQFF. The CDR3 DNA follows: TGTGCCAGCAGTTCTTTCGAGGGGGCCAGATACAATGAGCAGTTCTTC.

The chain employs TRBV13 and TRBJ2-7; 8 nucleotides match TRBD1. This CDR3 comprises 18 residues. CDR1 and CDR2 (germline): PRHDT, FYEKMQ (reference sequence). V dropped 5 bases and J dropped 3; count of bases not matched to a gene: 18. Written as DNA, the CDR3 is TGTGCCAGCAGCCCTGCGACTCGACAGGGGACATCAATCTACGAGCAGTACTTC. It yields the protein CASSPATRQGTSIYEQYF.

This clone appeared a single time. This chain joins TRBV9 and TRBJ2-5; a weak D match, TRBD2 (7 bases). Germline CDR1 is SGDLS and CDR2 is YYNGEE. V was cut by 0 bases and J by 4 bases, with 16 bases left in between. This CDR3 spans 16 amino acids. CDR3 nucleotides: TGTGCCAGCAGCGTAGCGGGGGGACATCTGTCAGAGACCCAGTACTTC. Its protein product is CASSVAGGHLSETQYF.

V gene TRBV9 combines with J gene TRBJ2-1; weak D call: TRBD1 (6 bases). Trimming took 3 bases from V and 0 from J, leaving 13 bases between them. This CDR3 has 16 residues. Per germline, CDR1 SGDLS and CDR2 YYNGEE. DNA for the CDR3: TGTGCCAGCAGCGGACCAGGGGCCAGCTCCTACAATGAGCAGTTCTTC. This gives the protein CASSGPGASSYNEQFF.

The CDR3 sequence: CASSQDRDRVYEQYF. CDR3 DNA sequence: TGCGCCAGCAGCCAAGATAGGGACAGGGTCTACGAGCAGTACTTC. The chain employs TRBV4-1 and TRBJ2-7; 9 bases are shared with TRBD1. Germline V CDR1 and CDR2: MGHRA, YSYEKL. The CDR3 totals 15 residues. Trimming took 0 bases from V and 3 from J; bases not matched to a gene: 3.

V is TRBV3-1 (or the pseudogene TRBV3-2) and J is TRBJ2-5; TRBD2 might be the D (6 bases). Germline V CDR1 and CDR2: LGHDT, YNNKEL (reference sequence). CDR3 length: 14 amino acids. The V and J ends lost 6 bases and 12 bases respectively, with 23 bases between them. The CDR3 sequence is CASSPDSRRGKKYF. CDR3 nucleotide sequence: TGTGCCAGCAGTCCGGACTCCCGGAGGGGAAAAAAGTACTTC.

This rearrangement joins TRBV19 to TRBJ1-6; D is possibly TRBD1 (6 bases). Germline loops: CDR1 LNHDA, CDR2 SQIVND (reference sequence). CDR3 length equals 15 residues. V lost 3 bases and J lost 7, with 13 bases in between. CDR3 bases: TGTGCCAGTAGTATTGGGGGGGCAGGGAATTCACCCCTCCACTTT. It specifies CASSIGGAGNSPLHF.

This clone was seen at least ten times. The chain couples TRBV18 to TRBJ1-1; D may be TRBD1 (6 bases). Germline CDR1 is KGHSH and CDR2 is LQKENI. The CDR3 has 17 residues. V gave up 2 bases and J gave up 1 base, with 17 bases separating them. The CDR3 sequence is CASSPYSPGAPNTEAFF. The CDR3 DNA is TGTGCCAGCTCACCATACTCGCCAGGGGCCCCGAACACTGAAGCTTTCTTT.